The T cell receptor (beta chain) under discussion was sequenced for a study of T cells in Graves' hyperthyroidism and ophthalmopathy (dated by TCRdb to between 2019 and 2020). For the study in its entirety: Peripheral blood samples were taken at the time of initial diagnosis, prior to any treatment. To identify distinguishing TCR V-J signatures, a discovery cohort of 90 to 100 patients was used, comprising 43 with Graves' ophthalmopathy and some 60 with stable Graves' hyperthyroidism. An independent validation cohort of some 18 hyperthyroidism patients and about 16 patients who later progressed to ophthalmopathy tested prospective prediction of ophthalmopathy. For training and testing, the 100 patients in the discovery cohort were randomly divided in a 7:3 ratio. In roughly six Graves' hyperthyroidism patients, the study also compared T-cell repertoires from thyroid tissue with T-cell repertoires from blood. After sampling, hyperthyroidism patients received methimazole starting at 30 mg daily, and ophthalmopathy patients received high-dose intravenous methylprednisolone. The paper describes TCR Vbeta CDR3 sequencing of around 140 peripheral blood samples, made up of some 40 ophthalmopathy patients, around 78 hyperthyroidism patients and 17 progressor patients. Summary of the overall study and its limitations: Blood samples also contained most of the expanded thyroid clonotypes (frequency above 0.001), which suggests that blood repertoires may reflect thyroid immune responses. No statistical method was used to set the sample size in advance, and investigators knew the group allocation. During validation, the model predicted progression to ophthalmopathy a median of about 6.3 months ahead of onset, with roughly 65% sensitivity and 72% to 80% specificity. A model built on a 13 V-J signature distinguished ophthalmopathy from stable hyperthyroidism, reaching 85% to 90% sensitivity and around 81% specificity in cross-validation and 80%/75% in testing.

Ophthalmopathy patients had moderately to severely active disease, Clinical Activity Score of at least 3, NOSPECS grade of at least 4, and duration under 3 months. The study excluded patients with uncontrolled infections, other autoimmune diseases, pregnancy or lactation. Diagnoses relied on clinical symptoms, serum thyroxine and TRAb, thyroid ultrasound and orbital computed tomography. Ficoll-Paque density gradient centrifugation was used to isolate PBMCs from 8.5 to 10 ml of fresh peripheral blood. Trizol reagent was used to extract total RNA, and RNA quality was then checked on an Agilent 2100 Bioanalyzer. This clonotype was recorded at least ten times. No cognate antigen has been identified for it. Base qualities are not recorded, but no much larger clone differs from it by a single base. The TCR beta CDR3 regions were amplified from the RNA transcripts. The TCR CDR3 was subjected to a first round of RT-PCR using the HTBI primer set and the Qiagen OneStep RT-PCR kit. Libraries were constructed in a second round of multiplex PCR, after which size selection and purification were performed. Paired-end sequencing of the libraries was performed with 100 bp reads on an Illumina HiSeq2000. Processing in the source paper ran as follows. Raw data were processed with SOAPnuke, discarding reads with adapters, uncalled bases, mean Phred below 15, or no exact constant-primer or identifier match. High-quality paired reads were merged using COPE v1.2.5, and each unique nucleotide sequence was defined as a clonotype. MiTCR v1.1 was used to align clonotypes to the IMGT TRBV, TRBD and TRBJ reference segments. The analysis was restricted to V-J combinations with a frequency above 0.0001, which together covered around 99% of the repertoires. The TCS score was defined as the ratio of F50 (clonal expansion) to E x V (chaos), calculated using BLOSUM62-based TCRdist between CDR3 peptides within each V-J. Welch's t-statistics and random forest reduced 500 to 550 V-J features to about 13, which were used in a naive Bayes classifier (R e1071). TCRdb ran its own pipeline on the public reads, namely fastp trimming at Q25 and MiXCR clone calling, and kept in-frame beta chains. Every distinct CDR3 protein forms one entry, paired with its most common genes and DNA. TCRdb, not the authors, supplied the V and J calls. Within this sample are 350,000 to 400,000 distinct CDR3 sequences, with about 18% of them counted one time only. The top ten hold less than 45% of the sample.

CDR3 length: 13 amino acids, cysteine to phenylalanine. Only CDR3 DNA is held: 39 bases, read in frame from base 1. In the germline V gene (reference sequence), CDR1 corresponds to LGHDT and CDR2 to YNNKEL. After removal of 2 bases from V and 4 bases from J, the junction retains 1 base not matched to a gene. The sequenced sample was blood. This sequence was found in a man between 18 and 35 years old with Graves' ophthalmopathy. The sequence joins TRBV3-1 to TRBJ1-1, with 7 bases in between that match TRBD1. The CDR3 sequence is CASSQRQGTEAFF. In nucleotides, the sequence is TGTGCCAGCAGCCAACGACAGGGCACTGAAGCTTTCTTT.